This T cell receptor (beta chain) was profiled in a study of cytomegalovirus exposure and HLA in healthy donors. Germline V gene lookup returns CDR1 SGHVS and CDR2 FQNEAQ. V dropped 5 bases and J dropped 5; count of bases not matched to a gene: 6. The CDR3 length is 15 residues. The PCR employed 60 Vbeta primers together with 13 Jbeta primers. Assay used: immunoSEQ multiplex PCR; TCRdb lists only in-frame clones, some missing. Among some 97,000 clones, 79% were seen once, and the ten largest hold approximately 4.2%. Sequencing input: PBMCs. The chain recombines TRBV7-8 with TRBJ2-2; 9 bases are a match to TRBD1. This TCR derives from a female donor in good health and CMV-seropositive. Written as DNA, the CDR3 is TGTGCCAGCAGCCGGACGACAGGGGGGACCGGGGAGCTGTTTTTT. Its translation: CASSRTTGGTGELFF.